This passage covers 19 T cell receptor beta chains from one sample sequenced in a study of cytotoxic CD8 clonotypes in ibrutinib-treated CLL. Profiling relied on immunoSEQ multiplex PCR, and the TCRdb table lists in-frame clones only, not all of them. The table includes tens of thousands of clones, 56% detected once. Sequenced here: PBMCs, sampled after 24 months of ibrutinib treatment. These receptors were collected from a human donor with chronic lymphocytic leukemia.

CDR3 nucleotides: TGTGCCAGTAGTGAAGGGGGCTATGGCTACACCTTC. Translated: CASSEGGYGYTF. The V and J genes are TRBV19 and TRBJ1-2, with D maybe TRBD1 (6 bases). This CDR3 spans 12 amino acids. Germline CDR1 reads LNHDA; CDR2 reads SQIVND (reference sequence). V lost 5 bases and J lost 4, with 8 bases in between.

This clone was recorded once. V is TRBV7-2 and J is TRBJ1-6; D is uncertain. Germline lookup yields CDR1 SGHTA and CDR2 FQGNSA. The CDR3 spans 13 residues. The V end lost 3 bases, the J end lost 10 bases, and 10 bases lay between the germline ends. The CDR3 DNA is TGTGCCAGCAGCTTTCGACCAGAATCACCCCTCCACTTT. This codes for CASSFRPESPLHF.

The V call is TRBV25-1, the J call TRBJ2-3, with D uncertain. Germline V gives CDR1 MGHDK, CDR2 SYGVNS. Trimming took 5 bases from V and 6 from J, leaving 9 bases between them. This CDR3 spans 12 amino acids. CDR3 residues: CASSLHGDTQYF. The CDR3 bases are TGTGCCAGCAGTTTACACGGCGATACGCAGTATTTT.

This clone has a count of ten or more. The chain links TRBV6-5 to TRBJ2-2, with a tentative D call TRBD1 (6 bases). Germline CDR1 is MNHEY and CDR2 is SVGAGI. Between the trimmed V and J ends, which lost 10 bases and 11 bases, there was a span of 20 bases. This CDR3 contains 13 residues. The CDR3 here is CAIRDNRHSELFF. CDR3 DNA sequence: TGTGCCATCAGGGACAACAGACATAGCGAGCTGTTTTTT.

This chain links TRBV27 with TRBJ2-3, with unresolved D. The V gene's germline CDR1 is MNHEY and CDR2 SMNVEV (reference sequence). The CDR3 totals 13 residues. V lost 6 bases and J 2 bases, leaving 9 bases between the germline ends. CDR3 amino acids: CASRPPNTDTQYF. The CDR3 bases are TGTGCCAGCAGACCCCCAAACACAGATACGCAGTATTTT.

The sample holds a few counts of this clone. The V gene is TRBV14, the J gene TRBJ2-1; no clear D. This CDR3 is built from 15 residues. Germline-derived CDR1 and CDR2 are SGHDN and FVKESK. The germline V and J ends were trimmed by 0 bases and 8 bases, with 14 bases remaining between them. CDR3 DNA sequence: TGTGCCAGCAGCCAAGACGTCGCCATAGCTTATGAGCAGTTCTTC. Translated: CASSQDVAIAYEQFF. The variable domain in full, completed from reference TRBV14 and TRBJ2-1, reads EAGVTQFPSHSVIEKGQTVTLRCDPISGHDNLYWYRRVMGKEIKFLLHFVKESKQDESGMPNNRFLAERTGGTYSTLKVQPAELEDSGVYFCASSQDVAIAYEQFFGPGTRLTVL.

This clone was seen at least ten times. The V gene is TRBV29-1, the J gene TRBJ2-7; TRBD1 or TRBD2 may be the D gene (5 bases each). Trimming shortened V by 1 base and J by 2 bases, and 12 bases separated the two germline ends. This CDR3 is 14 amino acids long. Germline V gene lookup returns CDR1 SQVTM and CDR2 ANQGSEA. The CDR3 here is CSVEGGVAPYEQYF. The CDR3, as DNA: TGCAGCGTTGAAGGAGGGGTCGCCCCCTACGAGCAGTACTTC.

This clone has more than one count but fewer than ten. The chain recombines TRBV27 with TRBJ2-1; no firm D call. The V end lost 3 bases, the J end lost 3 bases, and 9 bases lay between the germline ends. CDR1 is MNHEY, CDR2 SMNVEV, per germline (reference sequence). This CDR3 is built from 14 residues. CDR3 amino acids: CASSLSFGYNEQFF. CDR3 bases: TGTGCCAGCAGTTTGAGTTTTGGCTACAATGAGCAGTTCTTC.

Many counts were recorded for this clone. The V gene is TRBV6-1, the J gene TRBJ1-4; the D is unclear. The CDR3 has 14 amino acids. In germline, CDR1 is MNHNS, CDR2 SASEGT. The ends were cut back, 3 bases at V and 8 bases at J, with 13 bases in the middle. The CDR3 DNA sequence: TGTGCCAGCAGTGACTGGGAGCGGGAGGAAAAACTGTTTTTT. Protein product: CASSDWEREEKLFF.

In its sample, this clone was seen many times. The rearrangement uses TRBV5-1 and TRBJ2-7; 8 bases align to TRBD2. The CDR3 contains 14 residues. Trimming removed 0 bases from V and 7 bases from J; junction bases left unmatched: 6. Germline assignment: CDR1 SGHRS and CDR2 YFSETQ. The CDR3 reads CASSLGGRFREQYF. For the CDR3, the DNA is TGCGCCAGCAGCTTGGGCGGGAGGTTCCGAGAGCAGTACTTC.

The rearrangement joins TRBV28 to TRBJ1-6; the D gene is possibly TRBD1 (5 bases). V was cut by 6 bases and J by 8 bases, with 11 bases left in between. Germline-derived CDR1 and CDR2 are MDHEN and SYDVKM. CDR3 size: 13 residues. The CDR3 here is CASRGWGDSPLHF. CDR3 nucleotide sequence: TGTGCCAGCAGAGGCTGGGGGGATTCACCCCTCCACTTT.

The rearrangement links TRBV27 to TRBJ2-3, with D possibly being TRBD2 (5 bases). The CDR3 is 12 amino acids. V was clipped by 3 bases and J by 11 bases, with 12 bases between them. From germline, CDR1 is MNHEY and CDR2 SMNVEV (reference sequence). The CDR3 bases are TGTGCCAGCAGTTTCGTGGGTCGGGAGCAGTATTTT. This sequence encodes CASSFVGREQYF.

This clone showed up just once. The V gene is TRBV2, the J gene TRBJ1-2; D is perhaps TRBD1 (6 bases). This CDR3 spans 12 amino acids. V was trimmed by 8 bases and J by 10 bases, leaving 17 bases between them. Germline CDR1 is SNHLY and CDR2 is FYNNEI. In DNA, the CDR3 is TGTGCCAGCGGCATTTTCACAGGGTACTACACCTTC. Protein: CASGIFTGYYTF.

The V call is TRBV9, the J call TRBJ2-3; 8 bases align to TRBD2. CDR3 length: 15 amino acids. With V trimmed by 0 bases and J by 2 bases, 2 bases remained unmatched. The germline V gene has CDR1 SGDLS and CDR2 YYNGEE. CDR3 in DNA: TGTGCCAGCAGCGTAGCGGGGGGGGACACAGATACGCAGTATTTT. Protein product: CASSVAGGDTDTQYF.

This clone was observed a handful of times. The gene calls are TRBV29-1 and TRBJ2-3, with D possibly called TRBD1 or TRBD2 (5 bases each). Trimming took 5 bases from V and 6 from J, leaving 15 bases between them. Germline V gives CDR1 SQVTM, CDR2 ANQGSEA. The CDR3 covers 13 residues. The CDR3 nucleotides read TGCAGCGTTTCAGTCGACCGGGGCGATACGCAGTATTTT. Protein: CSVSVDRGDTQYF.

A few counts support this clone. The chain combines TRBV6-6 with TRBJ1-6, with a tentative D call TRBD1 (5 bases). CDR3 length equals 14 residues. The germline V and J ends were trimmed by 0 bases and 11 bases, with 11 bases remaining between them. Germline V gives CDR1 MNHNY, CDR2 SVGAGI (reference sequence). CDR3 nucleotides: TGTGCCAGCAGTTACTCCGGGGGAAGCGCACCCCTCCACTTT. Its translation: CASSYSGGSAPLHF.

V gene TRBV18 combines with J gene TRBJ2-3; D unresolved. Germline CDR1 KGHSH, CDR2 LQKENI. V dropped 3 bases and J dropped 6 bases, with 10 bases sitting between them. This CDR3 contains 13 residues. The CDR3 is CASSPDSSDTQYF. The CDR3, as DNA: TGTGCCAGCTCACCGGATTCCTCCGATACGCAGTATTTT.

J is TRBJ2-7 and V is TRBV29-1, with 12 bases identical to TRBD1. This CDR3 is built from 13 residues. V lost 3 bases and J lost 6; bases outside the gene matches: 3. In germline, CDR1 is SQVTM, CDR2 ANQGSEA. The CDR3: CSVEGTGGFEQYF. CDR3 DNA sequence: TGCAGCGTTGAGGGGACAGGGGGCTTCGAGCAGTACTTC.

The chain uses TRBV28 and TRBJ2-2; the D gene is possibly TRBD1 (6 bases). This CDR3 is built from 13 residues. Looked up from germline, CDR1 is MDHEN and CDR2 is SYDVKM. V lost 7 bases and J lost 1, with 7 bases in between. The CDR3 reads CASIGGNTGELFF. For the CDR3, the DNA is TGTGCCAGCATAGGGGGGAACACCGGGGAGCTGTTTTTT. The variable domain in full, completed from reference TRBV28 and TRBJ2-2, reads DVKVTQSSRYLVKRTGEKVFLECVQDMDHENMFWYRQDPGLGLRLIYFSYDVKMKEKGDIPEGYSVSREKKERFSLILESASTNQTSMYLCASIGGNTGELFFGEGSRLTVL.